These 32 T cell receptor beta chains share one sample of origin, sequenced in a study of identical twins (TCRdb year 2016). The library came from 5' RACE. This sample was sequenced with an Illumina HiSeq 2000. TCRdb ran its own pipeline on the public reads, namely fastp trimming at Q25 and MiXCR clone calling, and kept in-frame beta chains. Entries that share a CDR3 protein sequence are merged under the most common genes and DNA. The sample table shows roughly 250,000 distinct CDR3 sequences, and around 6.6% are seen once. The top ten clonotypes cover approximately 3.7% of the sample. This sample also belongs to another study, concerning yellow fever vaccine responses in identical twins.

Material: memory (CD45RO+) T cells sorted from blood. The cell subset or site label of this sample denotes: CD45RO+ enriched T cells. The origin of the receptors is a woman aged 18-30 years in good health.

This clonotype was counted between two and nine times. This chain connects TRBV2 to TRBJ2-2, with 9 nucleotides matching TRBD1. J lost 1 base, V lost 6 bases, and 3 bases had no gene match. Germline V gene sequence: CDR1 SNHLY, CDR2 FYNNEI. There are 15 residues in the CDR3. The CDR3 sequence: CASRLGQGNTGELFF. The CDR3, as DNA: TGTGCCAGCAGGCTGGGACAGGGGAACACCGGGGAGCTGTTTTTT.

This clonotype was counted only a few times. This CDR3 is CASSYRQGNTEAFF. Written as DNA, the CDR3 is TGTGCCAGCAGTTACCGACAGGGGAACACTGAAGCTTTCTTT. V gene TRBV6-5 combines with J gene TRBJ1-1, with 7 bases matching TRBD1. The CDR3 consists of 14 residues. Trimming took 2 bases from V and 1 from J; bases not matched to a gene: 1. Germline-derived CDR1 and CDR2 are MNHEY and SVGAGI.

This clonotype was counted between two and nine times. The J gene is TRBJ2-1, the V gene TRBV2, with TRBD2 as a possible D gene (6 bases). The length of the CDR3 is 14 residues. Trimming left V 6 bases short and J 4 bases short, with 13 bases between. Germline V gives CDR1 SNHLY, CDR2 FYNNEI. CDR3 in DNA: TGTGCCAGCAGAGGGGCGGGGATTTACAATGAGCAGTTCTTC. Amino acid sequence: CASRGAGIYNEQFF.

The chain uses TRBV7-8 and TRBJ2-2; D remains unclear. V lost 1 base and J lost 4, with 10 bases in between. Germline-derived CDR1 and CDR2 are SGHVS and FQNEAQ. The CDR3 runs to 15 residues. The CDR3: CASSLGVSPTGELFF. The DNA of the CDR3 is TGTGCCAGCAGCTTAGGGGTCAGTCCCACCGGGGAGCTGTTTTTT.

This clonotype was recorded many times. The V gene is TRBV20-1, the J gene TRBJ2-2; possibly TRBD1 for D (5 bases). CDR3 length: 14 residues. Trimming pared 1 base from V and 4 bases from J, leaving 10 bases between. CDR1 is DFQATT, CDR2 SNEGSKA, per germline (reference sequence). The CDR3 loop is CSARVGAPTGELFF. In DNA, the CDR3 is TGCAGTGCTAGAGTAGGGGCGCCCACCGGGGAGCTGTTTTTT.

This clonotype was found a few times. Being one base from a much bigger clone, this may be a read error. The genes are TRBV7-9 and TRBJ1-1; a possible D gene is TRBD1 (5 bases). V lost 6 bases to trimming and J lost 4 bases, with 18 bases between them. This CDR3 spans 15 amino acids. CDR1 SEHNR and CDR2 FQNEAQ come from the germline V gene (reference sequence). The chain's CDR3 is CASSEKRGGFTEAFF. The DNA of the CDR3 is TGTGCCAGCAGTGAAAAAAGGGGCGGGTTCACTGAAGCTTTCTTT.

The V call is TRBV24-1, the J call TRBJ1-2, with 9 bases identical to TRBD1. The J segment lost 0 bases and the V segment lost 4 bases, leaving 11 bases of the junction unmatched. The CDR3 contains 18 residues. Germline V gives CDR1 KGHDR, CDR2 SFDVKD. The CDR3 protein is CATSDTRTGAEANYGYTF. The CDR3 DNA is TGTGCCACCAGTGACACGCGGACAGGGGCGGAAGCTAACTATGGCTACACCTTC.

This clonotype was seen a few times. The rearrangement joins TRBV12-3 or TRBV12-4 to TRBJ1-1; D call uncertain. Trimming removed 3 bases from V and 7 bases from J, with 12 bases in between. This CDR3 is built from 13 residues. Here the CDR3 reads CASSFGGKGEAFF. For the CDR3, the DNA is TGTGCCAGCAGTTTTGGAGGGAAAGGTGAAGCTTTCTTT.

This clonotype was counted between two and nine times. CDR3 coding DNA: TGTGCCAGCAGTGCTGCGACAGGGTGGGTTACTGAAGCTTTCTTT. It is translated as CASSAATGWVTEAFF. The rearrangement links TRBV6-1 to TRBJ1-1, with TRBD1 matching 7 bases. The CDR3 is 15 amino acids. Trimming removed 4 bases from V and 5 bases from J; junction bases left unmatched: 10. In germline, CDR1 is MNHNS, CDR2 SASEGT.

This clonotype was observed a handful of times. V is TRBV12-3 or TRBV12-4 and J is TRBJ2-6; D gene uncertain. V was cut by 5 bases and J by 2 bases, with 13 bases left in between. CDR3 size: 16 residues. In DNA form, the CDR3 reads TGTGCCAGCAGTCGCCAAACAACCGCTGGGGCCAACGTCCTGACTTTC. Translated: CASSRQTTAGANVLTF.

This clonotype was counted only a few times. The V and J genes are TRBV29-1 and TRBJ2-1, with TRBD2 matching over 7 bases. Trimming cost V 6 bases and J 9 bases; bases outside gene matches: 11. Germline V CDR1 and CDR2: SQVTM, ANQGSEA. This CDR3 has 13 residues. The CDR3 region has the DNA TGCAGCGTGGGGGGTGGCGGGGGTGGTGAGCAGTTCTTC. As protein: CSVGGGGGGEQFF.

This clonotype was seen a handful of times. CDR3 DNA sequence: TGTGCCAGCAGCTTACTAGTGAAAGACACCGGGGAGCTGTTTTTT. Its translation: CASSLLVKDTGELFF. The V gene is TRBV7-6, the J gene TRBJ2-2; D uncertain. V was clipped by 2 bases and J by 3 bases, with 10 bases between them. Germline loops: CDR1 SGHVS, CDR2 FNYEAQ. The CDR3 consists of 15 residues.

V and J are TRBV20-1 and TRBJ2-1, with TRBD2 matching over 8 bases. V lost 4 bases and J lost 3; bases outside the gene matches: 5. The CDR3 contains 14 residues. Germline V gene data show CDR1 as DFQATT and CDR2 as SNEGSKA (reference sequence). CDR3 nucleotide sequence: TGCAGTGCTAAAGAAGCGGGGGACTACAATGAGCAGTTCTTC. Translated: CSAKEAGDYNEQFF.

This clonotype was detected ten times or more. The rearrangement links TRBV4-1 to TRBJ2-2; possibly TRBD1 for D (6 bases). Germline CDR1 is MGHRA and CDR2 is YSYEKL. The CDR3 has 17 amino acids. Trimming stripped 4 bases from V and 4 bases from J, with 19 bases between. Here the CDR3 reads CASSPSKRQGSTGELFF. CDR3 coding DNA: TGCGCCAGCAGCCCATCGAAACGCCAGGGGAGCACCGGGGAGCTGTTTTTT.

This clonotype turned up a few times. The chain recombines TRBV9 with TRBJ1-5, with TRBD1 identical over 8 bases. This CDR3 contains 14 residues. With V trimmed by 2 bases and J by 7 bases, 5 bases remained unmatched. Looked up from germline, CDR1 is SGDLS and CDR2 is YYNGEE. The CDR3 DNA reads TGTGCCAGCAGCGTCTCGACAGGGGCCCAGCCCCAGCATTTT. Translated: CASSVSTGAQPQHF.

V usage is TRBV5-6 and J usage is TRBJ2-1; TRBD2 aligns across 12 bases. The V and J ends lost 4 bases and 5 bases, in that order; junction bases with no gene match: 7. Germline CDR1 SGHDT, CDR2 YYEEEE. The CDR3 loop spans 16 amino acids. The CDR3: CASSRLTSGRNNEQFF. The CDR3 DNA is TGTGCCAGCAGCCGGCTGACTAGCGGGAGAAACAATGAGCAGTTCTTC. The complete variable domain, with remaining parts taken from reference TRBV5-6 and TRBJ2-1, reads DAGVTQSPTHLIKTRGQQVTLRCSPKSGHDTVSWYQQALGQGPQFIFQYYEEEERQRGNFPDRFSGHQFPNYSSELNVNALLLGDSALYLCASSRLTSGRNNEQFFGPGTRLTVL.

The rearrangement uses TRBV12-3 or TRBV12-4 and TRBJ2-3; 12 nucleotides agree with TRBD2. J lost 3 bases, V lost 6 bases, and 7 bases had no gene match. The CDR3 loop spans 16 amino acids. The CDR3 spells CASRLAGGLGTDTQYF. The CDR3, as DNA: TGTGCCAGCAGGCTAGCGGGGGGGCTAGGGACAGATACGCAGTATTTT.

The chain recombines TRBV3-1 with TRBJ2-2; D uncertain. This CDR3 is 16 amino acids long. CDR1 LGHDT and CDR2 YNNKEL come from the germline V gene (reference sequence). Between the trimmed V and J ends, which lost 3 bases and 3 bases, there was a span of 14 bases. This CDR3 reads CASSQERLGHTGELFF. The CDR3 DNA reads TGTGCCAGCAGCCAGGAACGGTTAGGTCACACCGGGGAGCTGTTTTTT.

This clonotype has just one count. The J gene is TRBJ2-3, the V gene TRBV28; D is perhaps TRBD2 (7 bases). The germline CDR1 and CDR2 sequences are MDHEN and SYDVKM. Trimming shortened V by 6 bases and J by 0 bases, and 28 bases separated the two germline ends. There are 20 residues in the CDR3. CDR3 sequence: CASSPGGPGLAYFSTDTQYF. The CDR3 DNA is TGTGCCAGCAGCCCCGGGGGGCCGGGACTCGCGTACTTTAGCACAGATACGCAGTATTTT. The whole variable domain, remainder taken from reference TRBV28 and TRBJ2-3, is DVKVTQSSRYLVKRTGEKVFLECVQDMDHENMFWYRQDPGLGLRLIYFSYDVKMKEKGDIPEGYSVSREKKERFSLILESASTNQTSMYLCASSPGGPGLAYFSTDTQYFGPGTRLTVL.

This clonotype was recorded at least ten times. V and J are TRBV20-1 and TRBJ2-5; 8 positions match TRBD2. Germline CDR1 and CDR2: DFQATT and SNEGSKA (reference sequence). The CDR3 has 14 amino acids. The junction had 10 bases not matched to a gene; V was cut back by 5 bases and J by 5 bases. CDR3 DNA: TGCAGTGCTGGGATAGCGGGGCGCACGGAGACCCAGTACTTC. Its translation is CSAGIAGRTETQYF.

This clonotype occurred a few times. This chain uses TRBV12-3 or TRBV12-4 with TRBJ2-5, with TRBD1 as a possible D gene (5 bases). The length of the CDR3 is 13 residues. Trimming removed 5 bases at V and 1 base at J, with 8 bases between. CDR3 sequence: CASSGASQETQYF. DNA of the CDR3: TGTGCCAGCAGTGGGGCAAGCCAAGAGACCCAGTACTTC.

The chain is built from TRBV24-1 and TRBJ1-5; D uncertain. The CDR3 loop spans 14 amino acids. The germline V and J ends were trimmed by 2 bases and 3 bases, with 7 bases remaining between them. The germline gives CDR1 KGHDR, CDR2 SFDVKD. CDR3 protein: CATSDSADNQPQHF. CDR3 nucleotides: TGTGCCACCAGTGATTCAGCAGACAATCAGCCCCAGCATTTT.

This chain links TRBV20-1 with TRBJ2-5; D is possibly TRBD2 (6 bases). CDR3 length: 17 residues. Germline CDR1 is DFQATT and CDR2 is SNEGSKA (reference sequence). Between the trimmed V and J ends, which lost 5 bases and 7 bases, there was a span of 29 bases. The CDR3 nucleotides are TGCAGTGCTGGCCACCCGGGGGAGACAGCGCGCGGTAGGACCCAGTACTTC. Its translation is CSAGHPGETARGRTQYF.

This clonotype was detected ten times or more. V is TRBV2 and J is TRBJ2-1; 10 bases are a match to TRBD2. The CDR3 has 15 residues. V lost 8 bases to trimming and J lost 6 bases; unmatched junction nucleotides: 10. Germline V lookup: CDR1 SNHLY, CDR2 FYNNEI. The CDR3 DNA reads TGTGCCAGCCGCCGCGCTAGCGGGGGCCTCAATGAGCAGTTCTTC. This translates into CASRRASGGLNEQFF.

This clonotype was seen many times. V gene TRBV7-9 combines with J gene TRBJ2-7; D is possibly TRBD2 (5 bases). From germline, CDR1 is SEHNR and CDR2 FQNEAQ (reference sequence). Trimming took 3 bases from V and 1 from J, leaving 10 bases between them. The CDR3 covers 14 residues. This CDR3 reads CASSFRAESYEQYF. In DNA form, the CDR3 reads TGTGCCAGCAGCTTCCGAGCGGAGTCCTACGAGCAGTACTTC.

This clonotype was recorded many times. The CDR3 DNA reads as TGTGCCAGCAGTTTAAGTCGGGATACGCAGTATTTT. Protein: CASSLSRDTQYF. This chain uses TRBV12-3 or TRBV12-4 with TRBJ2-3; D gene unclear. The CDR3 runs to 12 residues. The V end was cut by 2 bases, the J end by 6 bases, with 6 bases between.

The table lists this clonotype with a few counts. V usage is TRBV5-1 and J usage is TRBJ1-6; D remains ambiguous. This CDR3 contains 15 residues. The V gene lost 0 bases and the J gene lost 9 bases, with 13 bases spanning the gap. The germline V gene encodes CDR1 SGHRS and CDR2 YFSETQ. CDR3 in DNA: TGCGCCAGCAGCTTGGCTTCTTCTGGAGGTTCACCCCTCCACTTT. It is translated as CASSLASSGGSPLHF.

This clonotype showed up just a few times. The chain employs TRBV7-6 and TRBJ2-5; no definite D call. Per germline, CDR1 SGHVS and CDR2 FNYEAQ. Trimming removed 2 bases from V and 2 bases from J, with 15 bases in between. The CDR3 loop spans 16 amino acids. CDR3 in amino acids: CASSLMGSQSQETQYF. CDR3 in DNA: TGTGCCAGCAGCTTAATGGGCTCACAGTCACAAGAGACCCAGTACTTC.

This clonotype has a handful of counts. The chain couples TRBV6-1 to TRBJ1-4, with 8 nucleotides matching TRBD1. Germline CDR1 reads MNHNS; CDR2 reads SASEGT. The V gene end was trimmed by 5 bases and the J gene end by 6 bases; junction bases not matched to a gene: 8. The CDR3 runs to 15 residues. The CDR3 DNA reads as TGTGCCAGCAGTACCAACAGGGGGGTATATGAAAAACTGTTTTTT. This translates into CASSTNRGVYEKLFF.

The chain joins TRBV10-2 to TRBJ2-4, with D tentatively TRBD1 (5 bases). This CDR3 is 16 amino acids long. Trimming removed 4 bases from V and 0 bases from J, with 13 bases in between. From germline, CDR1 is WSHSY and CDR2 SAAADI. This CDR3 is CASSGPATGAKNIQYF. The CDR3, as DNA: TGCGCCAGCAGTGGTCCCGCTACAGGAGCCAAAAACATTCAGTACTTC.

CDR3 DNA sequence: TGTGCCAGCAGCTTAGGGAATCCGTCCTCCTACAATGAGCAGTTCTTC. Its translation: CASSLGNPSSYNEQFF. The chain has TRBV7-8 and TRBJ2-1; no firm D call. In germline, CDR1 is SGHVS, CDR2 FQNEAQ. Trimming left V 1 base short and J 0 bases short, with 10 bases between. CDR3 length: 16 residues. Looking up the rest from reference TRBV7-8 and TRBJ2-1 gives the full variable domain: GAGVSQSPRYKVAKRGQDVALRCDPISGHVSLFWYQQALGQGPEFLTYFQNEAQLDKSGLPSDRFFAERPEGSVSTLKIQRTQQEDSAVYLCASSLGNPSSYNEQFFGPGTRLTVL.

The chain is built from TRBV12-3 or TRBV12-4 and TRBJ1-3; the D gene is possibly TRBD1 (5 bases). The CDR3 is 16 amino acids. V gave up 1 base and J gave up 3 bases, with 13 bases separating them. The CDR3, as DNA: TGTGCCAGCAGTTTAGGGGGCAGGGAAATTGGAAACACCATATATTTT. The encoded protein is CASSLGGREIGNTIYF.